These 31 T cell receptor beta chains were sequenced from one sample in a study of shared clonotypes between healthy human individuals. The data were produced by immunoSEQ multiplex PCR, yet TCRdb's version contains in-frame clones alone and is incomplete. The data show about 230,000 clones, with 65% seen just once and over 8.5% held by the top ten. The sequenced sample consisted of memory CD4+ T cells sorted from blood. Subset described: CD45RA-negative fraction. The receptors were sampled from a man aged 25-45 years in good health.

V and J are TRBV28 and TRBJ2-1, with D maybe TRBD1 (5 bases). Germline V lookup: CDR1 MDHEN, CDR2 SYDVKM. Trimming left V 2 bases short and J 7 bases short, with 12 bases between. The CDR3 has 14 amino acids. CDR3 region: CASSLVGARNEQFF. The CDR3 nucleotides are TGTGCCAGCAGTTTAGTAGGGGCGAGGAATGAGCAGTTCTTC.

This clone has just a few counts. J is TRBJ1-4 and V is TRBV5-4, with D uncertain. From germline, CDR1 is SGHNT and CDR2 YYREEE (reference sequence). The germline V and J ends were trimmed by 0 bases and 12 bases, with 9 bases remaining between them. The CDR3 is 12 residues long. The CDR3, as DNA: TGTGCCAGCAGCTTGGCCGGTGAGGAACTGTTTTTT. Residues: CASSLAGEELFF.

The V call is TRBV19, the J call TRBJ1-1; no definite D call. CDR3 size: 15 residues. From germline, CDR1 is LNHDA and CDR2 SQIVND (reference sequence). The V gene lost 8 bases and the J gene lost 2 bases, with 18 bases spanning the gap. CDR3 sequence: CASLPNFGGNTEAFF. The CDR3, as DNA: TGTGCCAGTCTTCCAAATTTTGGCGGAAACACTGAAGCTTTCTTT.

There are a few counts of this clone. The chain is built from TRBV18 and TRBJ1-1, with D possibly TRBD1 on 5 matching bases. Germline loops: CDR1 KGHSH, CDR2 LQKENI. V lost 8 bases, J lost 1 base, and 11 bases lay in between. The length of the CDR3 is 13 residues. CDR3 DNA sequence: TGTGCCAGCCAGGTTCAGGGGAACACTGAAGCTTTCTTT. This translates into CASQVQGNTEAFF.

This clone has more than one count but fewer than ten. CDR3 sequence reads: CASCLGNQPQHF. CDR3 in DNA: TGTGCCAGCTGTCTAGGCAATCAGCCCCAGCATTTT. The genes are TRBV2 and TRBJ1-5, with D unresolved. The germline gives CDR1 SNHLY, CDR2 FYNNEI. CDR3 length: 12 residues. Trimming left V 8 bases short and J 2 bases short, with 7 bases between.

This clone has a handful of counts. V and J are TRBV19 and TRBJ1-5, with D possibly matching TRBD1 (5 bases). Germline V gene sequence: CDR1 LNHDA, CDR2 SQIVND (reference sequence). The V and J ends lost 6 bases and 4 bases respectively, with 16 bases between them. CDR3 length: 15 amino acids. CDR3 sequence (DNA): TGTGCCAGTAGGGGACGGAGGAACCCTAATCAGCCCCAGCATTTT. Its protein product is CASRGRRNPNQPQHF.

The chain employs TRBV6-5 and TRBJ2-5; D is perhaps TRBD1 (6 bases). The CDR3 length is 14 residues. Trimming cost V 0 bases and J 5 bases, with 10 bases left between them. Germline CDR1 MNHEY, CDR2 SVGAGI. The CDR3 sequence is CASSYSAGAETQYF. CDR3 nucleotide sequence: TGTGCCAGCAGTTACTCGGCAGGGGCGGAGACCCAGTACTTC.

The chain employs TRBV30 and TRBJ2-5, with 12 bases identical to TRBD2. V was clipped by 1 base and J by 2 bases; unmatched bases: 2. Per the germline V gene, CDR1 is GTSNPN and CDR2 is SVGIG (reference sequence). This CDR3 region has 15 residues. This CDR3 reads CAWSEGTSGQETQYF. In DNA, the CDR3 is TGTGCCTGGAGTGAAGGGACTAGCGGGCAAGAGACCCAGTACTTC.

This clone was detected a few times. Other DNA sequences within the sample encode an identical CDR3. This sequence joins TRBV27 and TRBJ2-3, with TRBD1 matching 7 bases. This CDR3 has 14 residues. Trimming removed 7 bases from V and 2 bases from J; junction bases left unmatched: 6. CDR1 and CDR2 from the germline V gene are MNHEY and SMNVEV (reference sequence). The CDR3 sequence: CASTRDRTTDTQYF. In DNA, the CDR3 is TGTGCCAGCACCCGGGACAGAACCACAGATACGCAGTATTTT.

J is TRBJ2-1 and V is TRBV28, with 9 nucleotides matching TRBD1. Germline V lookup: CDR1 MDHEN, CDR2 SYDVKM. The junction had 4 bases not matched to a gene; V was cut back by 3 bases and J by 7 bases. CDR3 length: 14 residues. The CDR3, as DNA: TGTGCCAGCAGTTTTGACAGGGGGGGGAATGAGCAGTTCTTC. Its translation is CASSFDRGGNEQFF.

On this clone: The identical CDR3 is also encoded by other nucleotide sequences in the sample. The chain links TRBV18 to TRBJ2-7, with TRBD1 identical over 8 bases. The CDR3 sequence is 14 residues long. Germline values: CDR1 KGHSH, CDR2 LQKENI. V lost 3 bases, J lost 2 bases, and 3 bases stayed unmatched. The CDR3 coding sequence is TGTGCCAGCTCACCGGACAGGGTAGCCTACGAGCAGTACTTC. Protein: CASSPDRVAYEQYF.

In nucleotides, the CDR3 is TGTGCCAGCAGCCTTAGGGACTTCAATGAGCAGTTCTTC. Protein: CASSLRDFNEQFF. The chain has TRBV5-4 and TRBJ2-1; possibly TRBD2 for D (6 bases). The CDR3 sequence is 13 residues long. Germline V gene data show CDR1 as SGHNT and CDR2 as YYREEE (reference sequence). V was trimmed by 4 bases and J by 6 bases, leaving 11 bases between them.

This clone showed up just a few times. Other DNA sequences in this specimen translate into the identical CDR3. J is TRBJ2-5 and V is TRBV5-1, with D uncertain. Germline CDR1 SGHRS, CDR2 YFSETQ. This CDR3 region has 12 residues. Deletions cut 0 bases from V and 5 bases from J, with 5 bases between. CDR3 sequence: CASSLVGETQYF. The CDR3 coding sequence is TGCGCCAGCAGCTTGGTAGGGGAGACCCAGTACTTC.

For the CDR3, the DNA is TGTGCCACTAAGGGAGGTATAGTTAATGAAAAACTGTTTTTT. This codes for CATKGGIVNEKLFF. The chain uses TRBV6-1 and TRBJ1-4; D gene ambiguous. Germline loops: CDR1 MNHNS, CDR2 SASEGT. This CDR3 is built from 14 residues. Trimming cost V 10 bases and J 4 bases, with 16 bases left between them.

This clone was recorded a few times. V usage is TRBV6-1 and J usage is TRBJ2-4; D not resolved. CDR1 and CDR2 from the germline V gene are MNHNS and SASEGT. This CDR3 is 12 amino acids long. Trimming removed 6 bases from V and 9 bases from J, with 12 bases in between. The CDR3 coding sequence is TGTGCCAGCAGCCCGGTGGGAACCATTCAGTACTTC. Translating it yields CASSPVGTIQYF.

The chain carries TRBV6-1 and TRBJ1-5; 12 bases line up with TRBD1. This CDR3 contains 17 residues. V shed 4 bases and J 5 bases; nucleotides not matched to a gene: 9. The germline gives CDR1 MNHNS, CDR2 SASEGT. The CDR3 region is CASSVGTGGRIDQPQHF. Written as DNA, the CDR3 is TGTGCCAGCAGTGTTGGGACAGGGGGCCGAATCGATCAGCCCCAGCATTTT.

This clone was counted ten times or more. This chain connects TRBV2 to TRBJ1-2; D is uncertain. Germline CDR1 reads SNHLY; CDR2 reads FYNNEI. This CDR3 region has 12 residues. V was cut by 8 bases and J by 10 bases, with 17 bases left in between. The CDR3: CASGETHLDYTF. The CDR3 region has the DNA TGTGCCAGCGGGGAGACGCATCTGGACTACACCTTC.

J is TRBJ2-7 and V is TRBV7-3; D is possibly TRBD1 (5 bases). This CDR3 is 13 amino acids long. Germline V CDR1 and CDR2: SGHTA, FQGTGA. V gave up 1 base and J gave up 6 bases, with 10 bases separating them. The CDR3 loop reads CASSLNWQGEQYF. CDR3 bases: TGTGCCAGCAGCTTAAACTGGCAGGGCGAGCAGTACTTC.

This chain uses TRBV6-6 with TRBJ1-1, with TRBD1 matching over 11 bases. V dropped 9 bases and J dropped 3; count of bases not matched to a gene: 3. This CDR3 spans 13 amino acids. Germline CDR1 MNHNY, CDR2 SVGAGI (reference sequence). The CDR3 sequence: CASGQGADTEAFF. As DNA, the CDR3 is TGTGCCAGTGGACAGGGGGCGGACACTGAAGCTTTCTTT.

The chain links TRBV18 to TRBJ2-7; D is perhaps TRBD2 (5 bases). The CDR3 contains 14 residues. Trimming left V 6 bases short and J 7 bases short, with 19 bases between. Germline lookup yields CDR1 KGHSH and CDR2 LQKENI. The CDR3 DNA reads TGTGCCAGCTCGACACTAGGGCCGACGGGTGAGCAGTACTTC. Translating gives CASSTLGPTGEQYF.

This clone was seen more than once but under ten times. The J gene is TRBJ2-6, the V gene TRBV29-1, with TRBD2 matching 9 bases. CDR1 SQVTM and CDR2 ANQGSEA come from the germline V gene. With V trimmed by 4 bases and J by 2 bases, 3 bases remained unmatched. The CDR3 has 15 amino acids. CDR3 sequence (DNA): TGCAGCGTTGGGGCGGGAGGGGCTGGGGCCAACGTCCTGACTTTC. It is translated as CSVGAGGAGANVLTF.

The rearrangement links TRBV4-3 to TRBJ2-3; D uncertain. CDR3 size: 14 residues. Per germline, CDR1 LGHNA and CDR2 YSLEER. V was shortened by 4 bases and J by 0 bases, with 8 bases between the two germline ends. The CDR3 protein is CASSRGLSTDTQYF. The CDR3 DNA sequence: TGCGCCAGCAGCCGGGGTCTTAGCACAGATACGCAGTATTTT.

This clone has a single count. V and J are TRBV7-9 and TRBJ2-7; tentatively, D is TRBD2 (7 bases). CDR1 SEHNR and CDR2 FQNEAQ come from the germline V gene (reference sequence). Trimming took 5 bases from V and 6 from J, leaving 20 bases between them. This CDR3 has 15 amino acids. The chain's CDR3 is CASSPERGRAREQYF. The CDR3 DNA follows: TGTGCCAGCAGCCCCGAGAGGGGGAGGGCCCGCGAGCAGTACTTC.

The CDR3 sequence is CAISESEQGGWQPQHF. The CDR3 DNA reads TGTGCCATCAGTGAGTCAGAGCAGGGGGGATGGCAGCCCCAGCATTTT. The chain recombines TRBV10-3 with TRBJ1-5; 7 bases fit TRBD1. V trimming: 0 bases; J trimming: 7 bases; junction bases outside the gene matches: 9. This CDR3 is built from 16 residues. The germline CDR1 and CDR2 sequences are ENHRY and SYGVKD.

This chain connects TRBV7-2 to TRBJ1-2, with D perhaps TRBD1 (5 bases). Trimming removed 5 bases at V and 8 bases at J, with 9 bases between. Germline V CDR1 and CDR2: SGHTA, FQGNSA. CDR3 length: 11 residues. In DNA form, the CDR3 reads TGTGCCAGCAGCCCAGGGTCGGGCTACACCTTC. Amino acids: CASSPGSGYTF.

The chain combines TRBV7-6 with TRBJ1-1; D uncertain. This CDR3 has 12 residues. Germline V gene lookup returns CDR1 SGHVS and CDR2 FNYEAQ. Trimming removed 5 bases at V and 5 bases at J, with 9 bases between. This CDR3 reads CASSQLGTEAFF. The DNA for the CDR3 is TGTGCCAGCAGCCAGCTGGGAACTGAAGCTTTCTTT.

The genes are TRBV10-3 and TRBJ2-1, with unresolved D. In germline, CDR1 is ENHRY, CDR2 SYGVKD. This CDR3 spans 14 amino acids. Trimming removed 7 bases from V and 4 bases from J, with 14 bases in between. The CDR3 coding sequence is TGTGCCATCACCTCGGACCCCTTTTACAATGAGCAGTTCTTC. Protein sequence: CAITSDPFYNEQFF.

The chain has TRBV29-1 and TRBJ2-3; D remains unclear. Trimming took off 4 bases at V and 14 bases at J, with 19 bases between the two ends. Germline CDR1 SQVTM, CDR2 ANQGSEA. This CDR3 has 12 residues. CDR3 DNA: TGCAGCGTTGGTTGGGAACAAACCCTCTCGTATTTT. This sequence encodes CSVGWEQTLSYF.

This clone was detected only a few times. The chain combines TRBV6-5 with TRBJ2-1; the match to TRBD1 covers 8 bases. The trim removed 8 bases at V and 0 bases at J, leaving 3 bases unmatched. The CDR3 has 14 residues. The germline V gene has CDR1 MNHEY and CDR2 SVGAGI. DNA for the CDR3: TGTGCCAGCTTAGGGACAGGCTCCTACAATGAGCAGTTCTTC. This sequence encodes CASLGTGSYNEQFF.

J is TRBJ2-1 and V is TRBV30; 12 nucleotides line up with TRBD2. V lost 3 bases and J lost 0; bases outside the gene matches: 6. CDR3 length equals 17 residues. Germline V lookup: CDR1 GTSNPN, CDR2 SVGIG (reference sequence). CDR3 bases: TGTGCCTGGAGAACTAGCGGGAGGACGATCTCCTACAATGAGCAGTTCTTC. Encoded protein: CAWRTSGRTISYNEQFF.

The rearrangement uses TRBV15 and TRBJ2-2, with TRBD2 matching over 8 bases. Germline CDR1 LNHNV, CDR2 YYDKDF (reference sequence). This CDR3 region has 16 residues. Trimming removed 2 bases from V and 4 bases from J; junction bases left unmatched: 6. CDR3 bases: TGTGCCACCAGCAGACCCCCAGGGACTAGCACCGGGGAGCTGTTTTTT. Protein: CATSRPPGTSTGELFF.